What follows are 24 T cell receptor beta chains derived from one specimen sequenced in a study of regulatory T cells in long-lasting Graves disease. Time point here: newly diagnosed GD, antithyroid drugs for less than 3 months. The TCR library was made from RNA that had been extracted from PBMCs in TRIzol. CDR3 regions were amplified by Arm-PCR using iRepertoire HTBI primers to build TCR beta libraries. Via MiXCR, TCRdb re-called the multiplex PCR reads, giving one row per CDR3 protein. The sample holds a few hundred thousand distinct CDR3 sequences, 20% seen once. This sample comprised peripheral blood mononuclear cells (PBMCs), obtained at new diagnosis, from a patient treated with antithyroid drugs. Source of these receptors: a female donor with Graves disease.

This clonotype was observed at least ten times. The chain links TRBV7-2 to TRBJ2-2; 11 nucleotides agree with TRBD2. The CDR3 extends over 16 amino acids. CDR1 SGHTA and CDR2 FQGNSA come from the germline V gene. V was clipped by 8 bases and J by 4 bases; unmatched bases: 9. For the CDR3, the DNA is TGTGCCAGCTGCACTAGCGGGAGACTTATCACCGGGGAGCTGTTTTTT. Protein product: CASCTSGRLITGELFF. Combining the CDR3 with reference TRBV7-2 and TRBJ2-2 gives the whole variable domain GAGVSQSPSNKVTEKGKDVELRCDPISGHTALYWYRQSLGQGLEFLIYFQGNSAPDKSGLPSDRFSAERTGGSVSTLTIQRTQQEDSAVYLCASCTSGRLITGELFFGEGSRLTVL.

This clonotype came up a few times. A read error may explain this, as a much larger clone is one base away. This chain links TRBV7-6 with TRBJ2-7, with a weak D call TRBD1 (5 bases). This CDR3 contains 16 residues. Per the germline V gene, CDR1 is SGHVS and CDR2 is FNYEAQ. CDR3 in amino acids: CASSLASPGHPYVQYF. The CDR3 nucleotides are TGTGCCAGCAGCTTAGCGTCTCCAGGGCACCCCTACGTGCAGTACTTC.

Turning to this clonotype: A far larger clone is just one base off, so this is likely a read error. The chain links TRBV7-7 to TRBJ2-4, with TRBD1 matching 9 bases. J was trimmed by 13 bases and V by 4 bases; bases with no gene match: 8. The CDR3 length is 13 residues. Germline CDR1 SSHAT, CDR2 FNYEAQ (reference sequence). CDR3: CASSSTGGNEQYF. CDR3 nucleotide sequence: TGTGCCAGCAGCTCCACAGGGGGCAATGAGCAGTACTTC.

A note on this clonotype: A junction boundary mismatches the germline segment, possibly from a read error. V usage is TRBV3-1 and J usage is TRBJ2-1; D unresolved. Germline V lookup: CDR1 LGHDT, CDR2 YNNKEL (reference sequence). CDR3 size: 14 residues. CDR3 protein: CASSQSFSYNEQLF. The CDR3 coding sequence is TGTGCCAGCAGCCAATCCTTCTCCTACAATGAGCAGCTCTTC.

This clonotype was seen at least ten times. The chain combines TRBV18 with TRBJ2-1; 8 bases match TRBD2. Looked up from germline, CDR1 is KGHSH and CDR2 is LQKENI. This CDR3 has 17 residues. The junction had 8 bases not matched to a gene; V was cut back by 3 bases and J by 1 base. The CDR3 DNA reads TGTGCCAGCTCACCGAACGGGAGGGCCTATTCCTACAATGAGCAGTTCTTC. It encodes CASSPNGRAYSYNEQFF.

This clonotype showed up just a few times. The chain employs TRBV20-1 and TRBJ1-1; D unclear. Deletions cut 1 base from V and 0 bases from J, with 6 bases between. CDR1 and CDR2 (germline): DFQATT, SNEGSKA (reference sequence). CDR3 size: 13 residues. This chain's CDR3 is CSARAQLNTEAFF. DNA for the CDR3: TGCAGTGCTAGAGCGCAATTGAACACTGAAGCTTTCTTT.

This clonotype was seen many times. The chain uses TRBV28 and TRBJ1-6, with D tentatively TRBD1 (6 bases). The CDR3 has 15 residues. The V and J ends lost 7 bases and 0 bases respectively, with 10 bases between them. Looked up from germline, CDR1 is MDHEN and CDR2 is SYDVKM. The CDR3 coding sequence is TGTGCCAGCACGACAGGTAGCTCCTATAATTCACCCCTCCACTTT. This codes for CASTTGSSYNSPLHF.

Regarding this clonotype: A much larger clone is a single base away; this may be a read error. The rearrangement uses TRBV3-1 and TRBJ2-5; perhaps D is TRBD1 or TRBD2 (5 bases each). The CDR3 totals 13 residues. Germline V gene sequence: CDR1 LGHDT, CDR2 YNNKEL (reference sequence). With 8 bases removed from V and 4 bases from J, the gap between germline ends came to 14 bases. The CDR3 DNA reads TGTGCCAGCGGCCGAGGGGTTTCAGAGACCCAGTACTTC. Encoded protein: CASGRGVSETQYF.

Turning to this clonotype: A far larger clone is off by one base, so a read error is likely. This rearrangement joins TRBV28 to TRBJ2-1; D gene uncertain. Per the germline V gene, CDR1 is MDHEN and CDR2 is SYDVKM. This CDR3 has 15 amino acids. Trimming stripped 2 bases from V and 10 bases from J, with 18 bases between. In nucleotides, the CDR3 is TGTGCCAGCAGTTTAGGGCTAGAAATAGCCTACGAGCAGTTCTTC. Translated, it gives CASSLGLEIAYEQFF.

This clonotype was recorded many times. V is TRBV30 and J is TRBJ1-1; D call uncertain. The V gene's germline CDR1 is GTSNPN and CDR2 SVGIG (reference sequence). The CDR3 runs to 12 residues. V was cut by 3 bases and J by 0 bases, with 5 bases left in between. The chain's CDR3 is CAWSIMNTEAFF. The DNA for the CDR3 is TGTGCCTGGAGCATCATGAACACTGAAGCTTTCTTT.

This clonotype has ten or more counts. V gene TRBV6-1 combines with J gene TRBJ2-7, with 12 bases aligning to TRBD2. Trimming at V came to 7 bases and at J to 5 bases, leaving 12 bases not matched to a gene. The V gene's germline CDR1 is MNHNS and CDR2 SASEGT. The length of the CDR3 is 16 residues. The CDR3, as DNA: TGTGCCAGCACGCTAGCGGGAGGGCCTTTGGAGGACGAGCAGTACTTC. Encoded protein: CASTLAGGPLEDEQYF.

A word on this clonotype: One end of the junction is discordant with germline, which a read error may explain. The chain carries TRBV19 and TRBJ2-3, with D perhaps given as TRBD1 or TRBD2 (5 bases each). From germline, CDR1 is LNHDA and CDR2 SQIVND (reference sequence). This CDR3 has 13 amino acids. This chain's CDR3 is CASSREWGDERYF. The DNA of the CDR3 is TGTGCCAGTAGTAGGGAATGGGGCGACGAGCGGTACTTC.

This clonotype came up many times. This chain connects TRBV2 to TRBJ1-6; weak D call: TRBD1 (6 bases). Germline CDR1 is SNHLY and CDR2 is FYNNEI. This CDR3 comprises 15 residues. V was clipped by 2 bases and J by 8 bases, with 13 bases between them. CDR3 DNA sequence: TGTGCCAGCAGTGAACTGGGACAACTTTATTCACCCCTCCACTTT. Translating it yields CASSELGQLYSPLHF.

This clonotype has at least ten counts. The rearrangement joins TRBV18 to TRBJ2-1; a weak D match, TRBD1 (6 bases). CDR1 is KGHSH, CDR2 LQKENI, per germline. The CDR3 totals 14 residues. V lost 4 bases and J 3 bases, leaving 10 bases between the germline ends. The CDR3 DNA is TGTGCCAGCTCACTACAGGGTTACTACAATGAGCAGTTCTTC. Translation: CASSLQGYYNEQFF.

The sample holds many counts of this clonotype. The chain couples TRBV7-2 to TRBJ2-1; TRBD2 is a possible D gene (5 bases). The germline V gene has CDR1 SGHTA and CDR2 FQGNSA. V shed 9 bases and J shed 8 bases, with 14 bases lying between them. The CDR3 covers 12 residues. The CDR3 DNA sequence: TGTGCCAGTGAAAACGTCGGGGATGAGCAGTTCTTC. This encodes CASENVGDEQFF.

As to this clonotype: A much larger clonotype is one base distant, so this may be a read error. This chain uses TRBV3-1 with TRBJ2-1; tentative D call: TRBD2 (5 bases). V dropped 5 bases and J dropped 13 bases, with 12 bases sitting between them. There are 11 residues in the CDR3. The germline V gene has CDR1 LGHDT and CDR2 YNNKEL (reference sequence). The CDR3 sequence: CASSYRDYQFF. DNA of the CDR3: TGTGCCAGCAGCTACCGGGATTACCAGTTCTTC.

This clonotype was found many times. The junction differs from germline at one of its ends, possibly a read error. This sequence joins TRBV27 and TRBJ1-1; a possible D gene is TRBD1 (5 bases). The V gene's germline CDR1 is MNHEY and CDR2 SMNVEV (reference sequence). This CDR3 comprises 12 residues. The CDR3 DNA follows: TGTGCCAGCAGTCCAGGACACCCGATTTCGGTCTTT. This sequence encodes CASSPGHPISVF.

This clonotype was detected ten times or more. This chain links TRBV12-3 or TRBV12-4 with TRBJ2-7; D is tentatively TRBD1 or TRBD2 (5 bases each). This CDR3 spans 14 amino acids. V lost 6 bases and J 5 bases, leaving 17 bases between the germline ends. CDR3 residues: CASSRPGPLHEQYF. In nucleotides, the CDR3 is TGTGCCAGCAGCCGACCGGGGCCGCTCCACGAGCAGTACTTC.

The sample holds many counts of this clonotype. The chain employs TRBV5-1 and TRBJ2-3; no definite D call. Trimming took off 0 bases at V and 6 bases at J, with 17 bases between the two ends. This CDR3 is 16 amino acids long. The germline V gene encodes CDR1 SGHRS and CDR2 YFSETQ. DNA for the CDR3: TGCGCCAGCAGCTTGGAACAGTCAGCCAGGTCGGATACGCAGTATTTT. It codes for CASSLEQSARSDTQYF.

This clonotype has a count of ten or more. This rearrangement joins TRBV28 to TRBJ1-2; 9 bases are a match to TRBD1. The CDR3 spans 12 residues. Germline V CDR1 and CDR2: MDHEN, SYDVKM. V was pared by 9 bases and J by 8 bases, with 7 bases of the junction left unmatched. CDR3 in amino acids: CASGTGGWGYTF. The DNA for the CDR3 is TGTGCCAGTGGAACAGGGGGCTGGGGCTACACCTTC.

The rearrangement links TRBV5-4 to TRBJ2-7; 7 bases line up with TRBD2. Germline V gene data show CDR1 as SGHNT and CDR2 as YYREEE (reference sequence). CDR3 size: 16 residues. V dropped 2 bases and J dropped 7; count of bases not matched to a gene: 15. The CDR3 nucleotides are TGTGCCAGCAGCTTAAACTACGAAGTAGCGGGCAATGAGCAGTACTTC. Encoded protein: CASSLNYEVAGNEQYF.

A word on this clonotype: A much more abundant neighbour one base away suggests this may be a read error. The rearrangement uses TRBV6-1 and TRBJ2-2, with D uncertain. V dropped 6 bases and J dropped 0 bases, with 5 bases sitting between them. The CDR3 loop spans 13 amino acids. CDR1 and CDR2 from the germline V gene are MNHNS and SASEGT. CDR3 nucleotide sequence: TGTGCCAGCAGCCGCGCGAACACCGGGGAGCTGTTTTTT. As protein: CASSRANTGELFF.

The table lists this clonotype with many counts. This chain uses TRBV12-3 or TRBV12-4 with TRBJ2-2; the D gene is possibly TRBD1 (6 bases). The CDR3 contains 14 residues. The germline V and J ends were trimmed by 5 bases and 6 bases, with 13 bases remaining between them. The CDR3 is CASSPRTVSGELFF. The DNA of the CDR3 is TGTGCCAGCAGTCCGCGGACAGTTTCCGGGGAGCTGTTTTTT.

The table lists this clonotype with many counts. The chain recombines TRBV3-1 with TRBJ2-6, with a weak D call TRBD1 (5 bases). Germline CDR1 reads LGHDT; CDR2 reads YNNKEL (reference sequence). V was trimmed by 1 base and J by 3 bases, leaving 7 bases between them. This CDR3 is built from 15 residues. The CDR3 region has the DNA TGTGCCAGCAGCCAAGCGGACATTGGGGCCAACGTCCTGACTTTC. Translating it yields CASSQADIGANVLTF.